The entry below gives a single T cell receptor (beta chain) sequence along with its context. Time point indicated: cycle 4 day 1 (C4D1), after five to seven weeks of nivolumab. After autologous stem cell transplantation all patients relapsed, and prior brentuximab vedotin exposure differed between cohorts. Trimming pared 4 bases from V and 3 bases from J, leaving 15 bases between. The germline gives CDR1 SGHRS, CDR2 YFSETQ. The CDR3 has 15 residues. These data are taken from a study of PD-1 blockade in classical Hodgkin lymphoma. The repertoire was sequenced with immunoSEQ multiplex PCR; TCRdb's copy has only in-frame clones and lacks some. The top ten hold around 20% of the sample, which has 21,000 or so clones, around 87% seen once.

The gene calls are TRBV5-1 and TRBJ2-3; tentatively, D is TRBD1 (5 bases). The sequenced sample was peripheral blood mononuclear cells (PBMCs), obtained before the fourth cycle of nivolumab. The receptor was isolated from a human donor with classical Hodgkin lymphoma. The CDR3 DNA reads TGCGCCAGCAGCCTTGCCCCTAGGGGTACAGATACGCAGTATTTT. It encodes CASSLAPRGTDTQYF.